Following are 9 T cell receptor beta chains from one sample sequenced in a study of cytomegalovirus exposure and HLA in healthy donors (dated by TCRdb to 2015 to 2018). Libraries were made using the immunoSEQ multiplex PCR assay. The multiplex PCR relied on a mix of 60 forward primers for TCR Vbeta segments and 13 reverse primers for TCR Jbeta segments. TCRdb carries this immuneACCESS record with in-frame sequences only. Its versions omit some clonotypes, under half of them owing to an unresolved V gene in the studies checked, with the rest unexplained. This sample gives some 150,000 clones in total; around 80% of them show up just once. 2% to 2.5% of the sample is taken by the ten largest. Sequenced: PBMCs. The origin of the receptors is a boy aged 2 to 9 in good health and CMV-seronegative.

The rearrangement joins TRBV5-1 to TRBJ2-3; 9 bases are a match to TRBD2. CDR1 SGHRS and CDR2 YFSETQ come from the germline V gene. The junction had 0 bases not matched to a gene; V was cut back by 3 bases and J by 1 base. CDR3 size: 14 residues. CDR3 sequence (DNA): TGCGCCAGCAGCTCTAGCGGGGGCACAGATACGCAGTATTTT. Translated, it gives CASSSSGGTDTQYF.

The rearrangement uses TRBV27 and TRBJ1-1; D gene unclear. Germline V lookup: CDR1 MNHEY, CDR2 SMNVEV (reference sequence). V was pared by 6 bases and J by 1 base, with 18 bases between. This CDR3 contains 16 residues. The chain's CDR3 is CASRARAGISNTEAFF. As DNA, the CDR3 is TGTGCCAGCAGGGCCCGAGCGGGGATCTCGAACACTGAAGCTTTCTTT.

The V gene is TRBV15, the J gene TRBJ1-4, with D possibly TRBD1 on 5 matching bases. CDR1 and CDR2 from the germline V gene are LNHNV and YYDKDF (reference sequence). CDR3 length: 16 residues. V was shortened by 5 bases and J by 6 bases, with 19 bases between the two germline ends. The CDR3 nucleotides are TGTGCCACCAGCTCCACTGACAGTTCATGGGATGAAAAACTGTTTTTT. This gives the protein CATSSTDSSWDEKLFF. The full variable domain, its missing parts supplied by reference TRBV15 and TRBJ1-4, is DAMVIQNPRYQVTQFGKPVTLSCSQTLNHNVMYWYQQKSSQAPKLLFHYYDKDFNNEADTPDNFQSRRPNTSFCFLDIRSPGLGDTAMYLCATSSTDSSWDEKLFFGSGTQLSVL.

This clone has only a few counts. The CDR3 DNA follows: TGTGCCAGCAGTTTCTCAGGGACTGGGATGAACACTGAAGCTTTCTTT. Encoded protein: CASSFSGTGMNTEAFF. The genes are TRBV28 and TRBJ1-1; D perhaps matches TRBD1 (5 bases). Germline V lookup: CDR1 MDHEN, CDR2 SYDVKM. The CDR3 runs to 16 residues. Trimming stripped 3 bases from V and 0 bases from J, with 14 bases between.

This chain connects TRBV27 to TRBJ2-5, with a possible D match to TRBD1 (5 bases). V gave up 2 bases and J gave up 5 bases, with 15 bases separating them. The germline CDR1 and CDR2 sequences are MNHEY and SMNVEV (reference sequence). CDR3 size: 15 residues. As DNA, the CDR3 is TGTGCCAGCAGTTTAAGGTGGCAGGGTGCGGAGACCCAGTACTTC. Translation gives CASSLRWQGAETQYF.

The CDR3 sequence is CASSPFDRYSYEQYF. CDR3 coding DNA: TGTGCCAGCAGCCCCTTCGACAGGTACTCCTACGAGCAGTACTTC. The V gene is TRBV11-2, the J gene TRBJ2-7; TRBD1 might be the D (6 bases). This CDR3 contains 15 residues. CDR1 and CDR2 from the germline V gene are SGHAT and FQNNGV. Trimming removed 5 bases from V and 0 bases from J, with 14 bases in between.

The chain carries TRBV11-2 and TRBJ1-2, with TRBD1 identical over 7 bases. The J segment lost 0 bases and the V segment lost 4 bases, leaving 8 bases of the junction unmatched. The V gene's germline CDR1 is SGHAT and CDR2 FQNNGV. CDR3 length: 16 residues. CDR3 in amino acids: CASSWDSAGANYGYTF. Here the CDR3 DNA reads TGTGCCAGCAGCTGGGACAGCGCTGGTGCTAACTATGGCTACACCTTC.

This clone was counted a few times. V usage is TRBV10-3 and J usage is TRBJ1-1; 9 bases line up with TRBD1. J gave up 2 bases and V 0 bases, and 10 bases lay outside the gene matches. Germline CDR1 ENHRY, CDR2 SYGVKD. The CDR3 is 18 residues long. DNA for the CDR3: TGTGCCATCAGTGAGTCGATATTGGACAGGGGCCCCAACACTGAAGCTTTCTTT. Its translation: CAISESILDRGPNTEAFF.

The chain uses TRBV18 and TRBJ2-2; 7 bases agree with TRBD2. Unmatched junction bases numbered 9, after V lost 3 bases and J lost 5 bases. The germline gives CDR1 KGHSH, CDR2 LQKENI. The CDR3 consists of 16 residues. The CDR3 region is CASSPQAGQGTGELFF. CDR3 bases: TGTGCCAGCTCACCCCAAGCGGGGCAGGGAACCGGGGAGCTGTTTTTT.